Shown below are 6 T cell receptor beta chains from a single sample sequenced in a study of blood T cell repertoires in COVID-19 (TCRdb year 2020). The protocol used for the library was the immunoSEQ multiplex PCR assay. Imported from immuneACCESS, the table was reduced by TCRdb to in-frame sequences with V and J called. These copies leave out some clones; in studies compared against another copy, an unresolved V gene accounts for under half, and the cause of the remainder is not known. For this sample there are some 220,000 clones; over 80% appear just once. Clones ranked in the top ten supply around 6.8% of the sample. Material: peripheral blood. Source of these receptors: a woman aged 60-70 years with active or convalescent COVID-19.

This chain joins TRBV24-1 and TRBJ2-7, with a possible D match to TRBD1 (6 bases). Germline V gene sequence: CDR1 KGHDR, CDR2 SFDVKD. This CDR3 is 13 amino acids long. The V end lost 4 bases, the J end lost 3 bases, and 9 bases lay between the germline ends. The CDR3 coding sequence is TGTGCCACCAGTGACCCACAGGGCTACGAGCAGTACTTC. Amino acids: CATSDPQGYEQYF.

This chain uses TRBV6-1 with TRBJ2-7; 12 bases fit TRBD2. This CDR3 is built from 15 residues. Germline loops: CDR1 MNHNS, CDR2 SASEGT. V lost 2 bases to trimming and J lost 2 bases; unmatched junction nucleotides: 1. The CDR3 nucleotides are TGTGCCAGCAGTGAATGGACTAGCGGGGCCTACGAGCAGTACTTC. Translating gives CASSEWTSGAYEQYF.

V and J are TRBV18 and TRBJ2-5; no reliable D call. V was clipped by 2 bases and J by 5 bases, with 6 bases between them. CDR3 length: 12 amino acids. The germline CDR1 and CDR2 sequences are KGHSH and LQKENI. CDR3 coding DNA: TGTGCCAGCTCACCAGGGCCGGAGACCCAGTACTTC. Translating it yields CASSPGPETQYF. Full variable domain (remainder filled in from reference TRBV18 and TRBJ2-5): NAGVMQNPRHLVRRRGQEARLRCSPMKGHSHVYWYRQLPEEGLKFMVYLQKENIIDESGMPKERFSAEFPKEGPSILRIQQVVRGDSAAYFCASSPGPETQYFGPGTRLLVL.

This sequence joins TRBV3-1 (or the pseudogene TRBV3-2) and TRBJ2-6, with D hard to call. The CDR3 has 13 residues. Germline V gene data show CDR1 as LGHDT and CDR2 as YNNKEL (reference sequence). V gave up 4 bases and J gave up 3 bases, with 4 bases separating them. The CDR3 DNA is TGTGCCAGCAGCCGGCTTGGGGCCAACGTCCTGACTTTC. Its protein is CASSRLGANVLTF.

This clone was detected a few times. The chain combines TRBV7-8 with TRBJ1-5, with 8 bases fitting TRBD1. CDR1 is SGHVS and CDR2 is FQNEAQ in the germline V gene. Losses at the gene ends were 4 bases for V and 5 bases for J; bases not matched to a gene: 13. This CDR3 spans 17 amino acids. This chain's CDR3 is CASSSQGGDGRHQPQHF. The DNA for the CDR3 is TGTGCCAGCAGCTCACAGGGGGGGGACGGAAGACATCAGCCCCAGCATTTT.

This rearrangement joins TRBV5-5 to TRBJ2-5; 9 bases line up with TRBD1. The CDR3 sequence is 15 residues long. Germline lookup yields CDR1 SGHKS and CDR2 YYEKEE (reference sequence). The V and J ends lost 4 bases and 5 bases, in that order; junction bases with no gene match: 9. The CDR3 DNA is TGTGCCAGCAGCCTTGATACAGGGGGCGAGGAGACCCAGTACTTC. Its translation: CASSLDTGGEETQYF.